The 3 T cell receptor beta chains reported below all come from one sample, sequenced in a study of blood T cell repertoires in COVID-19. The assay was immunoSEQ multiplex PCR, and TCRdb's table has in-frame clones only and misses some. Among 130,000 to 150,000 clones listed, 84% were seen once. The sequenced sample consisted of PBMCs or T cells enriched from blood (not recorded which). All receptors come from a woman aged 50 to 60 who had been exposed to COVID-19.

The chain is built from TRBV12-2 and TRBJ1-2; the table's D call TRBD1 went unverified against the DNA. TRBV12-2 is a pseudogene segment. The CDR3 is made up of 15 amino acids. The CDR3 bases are TGTGCAAGTCGCCCTACAGGGGGAAGCCGCTATGGCTACACCTTC. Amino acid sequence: CASRPTGGSRYGYTF.

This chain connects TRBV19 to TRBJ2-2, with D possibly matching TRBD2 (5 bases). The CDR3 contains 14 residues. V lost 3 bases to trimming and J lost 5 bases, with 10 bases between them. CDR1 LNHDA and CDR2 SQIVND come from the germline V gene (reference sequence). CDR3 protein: CASSMGRRTGELFF. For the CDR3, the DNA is TGTGCCAGTAGTATGGGCAGGAGGACCGGGGAGCTGTTTTTT.

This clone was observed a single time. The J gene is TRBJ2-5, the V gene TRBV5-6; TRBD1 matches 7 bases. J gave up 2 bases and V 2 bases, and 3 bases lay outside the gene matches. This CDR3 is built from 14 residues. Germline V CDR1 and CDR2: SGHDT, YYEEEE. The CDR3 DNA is TGTGCCAGCAGCTTTCGGGACAGACAAGAGACCCAGTACTTC. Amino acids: CASSFRDRQETQYF.